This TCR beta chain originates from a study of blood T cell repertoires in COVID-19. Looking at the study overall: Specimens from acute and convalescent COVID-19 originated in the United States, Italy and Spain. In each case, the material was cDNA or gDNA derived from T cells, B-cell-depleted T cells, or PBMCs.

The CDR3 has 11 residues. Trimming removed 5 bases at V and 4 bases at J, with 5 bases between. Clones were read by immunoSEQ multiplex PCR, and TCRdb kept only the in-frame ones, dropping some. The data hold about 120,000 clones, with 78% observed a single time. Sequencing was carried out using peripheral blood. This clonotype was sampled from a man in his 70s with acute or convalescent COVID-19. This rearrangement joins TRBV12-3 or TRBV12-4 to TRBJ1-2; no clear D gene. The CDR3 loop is CASSALYGYTF. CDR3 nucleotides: TGTGCCAGCAGTGCACTCTATGGCTACACCTTC.